This TCR beta chain was identified in a study of CD8 T cells in Susac syndrome. Reverse transcription of roughly 0.5 to 1 ug RNA was carried out with random hexamers. TCRdb re-analysed the immunoSEQ multiplex PCR reads in MiXCR, keeping a single row per CDR3 protein. The sample has some 150,000 distinct CDR3 sequences; 85% to 95% are singletons. The receptor was derived from a human donor with Susac syndrome. What was sequenced was CD4+ T cells from PBMCs.

The CDR3 region is CASSPGTGDSGANVLTF. CDR3 nucleotide sequence: TGCGCCAGCAGCCCGGGGACAGGAGACTCTGGGGCCAACGTCCTGACTTTC. The J gene is TRBJ2-6, the V gene TRBV5-1; 8 bases agree with TRBD1. Germline V gives CDR1 SGHRS, CDR2 YFSETQ. The CDR3 runs to 17 residues. The J segment lost 0 bases and the V segment lost 4 bases, leaving 6 bases of the junction unmatched.